This record covers a single T cell receptor (beta chain). What it recognizes is unknown. These data are taken from a study of T and B cells in COVID-19 patients. The overall study: Active-infection patients were older, median around 62 years, than recovered patients, median around 34 years. General observations from the study: Highly clonal in active COVID-19, TRB repertoires exceeded healthy-donor diversity and richness at recovery.

CDR1 is DFQATT and CDR2 is SNEGSKA in the germline V gene (reference sequence). The CDR3 length is 15 residues. The V gene lost 1 base and the J gene lost 2 bases, with 15 bases spanning the gap. TRB was amplified from around 230-520 ng of blood genomic DNA. Multiplex PCR with BIOMED2 TRB-A/B primer pools amplified TRB rearrangements. TCRdb reanalysed the multiplex PCR reads using MiXCR and keeps one entry per CDR3 protein. The sample lists about 16,000 distinct CDR3 sequences; roughly 29% were seen once. The origin of this receptor is a human donor who had recovered from COVID-19. Input material: blood. This chain uses TRBV20-1 with TRBJ2-7; D tentatively reads TRBD1 or TRBD2 (5 bases each). CDR3 sequence reads: CSARVPGRITYEQYF. CDR3 in DNA: TGCAGTGCTAGAGTTCCGGGACGGATTACCTACGAGCAGTACTTC.